A selection of T cell receptor beta chains follows, all from one sample in a study of T cells expressing NK-cell markers. Using the 5' RACE reads, TCRdb records one entry per CDR3 protein without DNA. The ten most abundant clones cover approximately 58% of a sample with roughly 20,000 distinct CDR3 sequences. What was sequenced was blood T cells: a sorted CD56 or NKG2C T cell subset, CD4+ or CD8+ T cells, or bulk PBMC T cells (not recorded which). The receptors shown here come from a man aged 18-70 years in good health. Both conserved end residues are part of each CDR3.

V gene	J gene	CDR3 protein
TRBV6-6	TRBJ2-7	CASKGAGSYEQYF
TRBV20-1	TRBJ2-7	CSAPKTSSGTEQYF
TRBV9	TRBJ2-5	CASSVGTSGGRETQYF
TRBV5-1	TRBJ2-3	CASSLGGRDTQYF
TRBV20-1	TRBJ2-3	CSAPPGGPTDTQYF
TRBV12-3/TRBV12-4	TRBJ2-6	CASSLPTGVPGANVLTF
TRBV5-1	TRBJ2-7	CASSPGTGSSYEQYF
TRBV28	TRBJ2-2	CASSSLERGGGELFF
TRBV2	TRBJ2-7	CASSEGGLPYEQYF
TRBV20-1	TRBJ1-2	CSASGDGSRYTF
TRBV7-7	TRBJ2-2	CASSSREAGELFF
TRBV7-2	TRBJ2-7	CASSFVSYEQYF
TRBV7-9	TRBJ2-5	CASSLLQIQETQYF
TRBV4-3	TRBJ2-2	CASSQFRGGTGELFF
TRBV28	TRBJ1-5	CASIPSSGGHSPQHF
TRBV20-1	TRBJ2-6	CSASRGIGANVLTF
TRBV6-2/TRBV6-3	TRBJ2-5	CASSPWGETQYF
TRBV12-3/TRBV12-4	TRBJ2-7	CASSSSASGTYEQYF
TRBV5-1	TRBJ2-3	CASSFGLAGAPRGTDTQYF
TRBV18	TRBJ1-1	CASSPGHMNTEAFF
TRBV3-1	TRBJ2-5	CASSADSRETQYF
TRBV5-5	TRBJ2-7	CASSWTSSYEQYF
TRBV11-2	TRBJ2-7	CASSLAGTAYEQYF
TRBV20-1	TRBJ2-1	CSARGRYSYNEQFF
TRBV20-1	TRBJ2-4	CSAVGVNWNIQYF
TRBV27	TRBJ2-7	CASSLGGSYEQYF
TRBV27	TRBJ2-2	CASSLLGSGELFF
TRBV14	TRBJ1-1	CASSQERGIEAFF
TRBV7-8	TRBJ1-1	CASGSRGIGGTEAFF
TRBV7-2	TRBJ2-4	CASASGQRKNIQYF
TRBV9	TRBJ1-2	CASSVNPVIPRDRSYGYTF
TRBV20-1	TRBJ2-2	CSANRGGTGELFF
TRBV20-1	TRBJ2-7	CSVIRQGTYEQYF
TRBV28	TRBJ2-3	CASSTRGGGDTQYF
TRBV7-9	TRBJ1-2	CASSSLAGGEYGYTF
TRBV15	TRBJ2-7	CATSRDWAGGSYEQYF
TRBV7-2	TRBJ2-1	CASSLVNSGGGEQFF
TRBV15	TRBJ2-7	CATSSKQHRDRGANEQHF
TRBV20-1	TRBJ2-1	CSASRQGIDEQFF
TRBV4-1	TRBJ2-1	CASSHPTGSYNEQFF
TRBV18	TRBJ1-2	CASSPSGLYGYTF
TRBV19	TRBJ1-5	CASSSAGVRQPQHF
TRBV4-3	TRBJ2-3	CASSQDLRGGSDTQYF
TRBV6-1	TRBJ1-2	CASNQWTENYGYTF
TRBV6-2/TRBV6-3	TRBJ2-7	CASHSGTGVDYEQYF
TRBV7-9	TRBJ2-1	CASSLRTSGRSNEQFF
TRBV5-1	TRBJ2-3	CASSFTDTQYF
TRBV7-2	TRBJ1-6	CASSLDSPLHF
TRBV10-3	TRBJ1-2	CAIRGTDNYGYTF
TRBV11-2	TRBJ2-5	CASSYLGQRETQYF
TRBV4-2	TRBJ2-3	CASSQEGSGTDTQYF
TRBV12-3/TRBV12-4	TRBJ2-1	CASRLSGGVSSYNEQFF
TRBV18	TRBJ2-5	CASSLTPGQETQYF
TRBV9	TRBJ2-5	CASTRGGGRETQYF
TRBV20-1	TRBJ1-5	CSAFDRGRWQPQHF
TRBV4-3	TRBJ2-1	CASSQDGQAGVNEQFF
TRBV20-1	TRBJ2-7	CSATGTSGNYEQYF
TRBV29-1	TRBJ2-2	CSVERQNTGELFF
TRBV7-8	TRBJ1-1	CASSLGAGVNTEAFF
TRBV9	TRBJ2-1	CASSARTSGRSNEQFF